The T cell receptor (beta chain) described here comes from a study of blood T cell repertoires in COVID-19. This CDR3 comprises 15 residues. Trimming took 8 bases from V and 4 from J; bases not matched to a gene: 8. The germline gives CDR1 SNHLY, CDR2 FYNNEI. Clones were sequenced by immunoSEQ multiplex PCR, and TCRdb holds only the in-frame ones, with some missing. The table shows approximately 330,000 clones, with around 86% occurring only once. This receptor was identified in a woman aged 40 to 50 with acute COVID-19. The V and J genes are TRBV2 and TRBJ2-5, with 12 bases that match TRBD2. The specimen sequenced was PBMCs or T cells enriched from blood (not recorded which). CDR3 in amino acids: CASRITGLAGETQYF. In nucleotides, the CDR3 is TGTGCCAGCCGAATAACGGGACTAGCGGGAGAGACCCAGTACTTC.